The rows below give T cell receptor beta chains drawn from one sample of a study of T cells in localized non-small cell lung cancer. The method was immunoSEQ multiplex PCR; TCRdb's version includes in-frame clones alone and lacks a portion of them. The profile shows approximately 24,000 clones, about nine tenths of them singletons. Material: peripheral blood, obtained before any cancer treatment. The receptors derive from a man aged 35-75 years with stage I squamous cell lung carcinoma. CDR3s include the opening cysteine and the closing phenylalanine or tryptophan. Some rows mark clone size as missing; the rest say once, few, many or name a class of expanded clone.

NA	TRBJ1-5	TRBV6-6	CASSYDGGQPQHF
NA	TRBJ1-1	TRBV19	CASSRGARTGNTEAFF
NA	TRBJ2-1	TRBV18	CASSPLMTDNEQFF
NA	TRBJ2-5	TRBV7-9	CASSSTKTGKAQETQYF
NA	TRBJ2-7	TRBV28	CASTRAAPREQYF
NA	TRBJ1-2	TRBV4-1	CASSQPTAGGGYTF
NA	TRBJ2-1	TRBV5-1	CASSLVTGSYNEQFF
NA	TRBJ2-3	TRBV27	CASSSILLRASTDTQYF
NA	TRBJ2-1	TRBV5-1	CASSFGHPRNEQFF
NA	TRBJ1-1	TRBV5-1	CASSFPRGENTEAFF
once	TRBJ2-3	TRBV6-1	CASSERADTDTQYF
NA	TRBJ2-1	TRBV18	CASSLNEDEQFF
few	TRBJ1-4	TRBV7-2	CASSPTPRTGVREKLFF
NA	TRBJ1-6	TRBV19	CASNDRGNSPLHF
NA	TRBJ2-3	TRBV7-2	CASSPTSVGTDTQYF
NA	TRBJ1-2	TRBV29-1	CSVEAQRGYTF
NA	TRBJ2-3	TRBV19	CASSIKVGRTSTDTQYF
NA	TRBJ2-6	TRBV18	CASSLSPTGTGANVLTF
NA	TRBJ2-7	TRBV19	CASSLWTGDNEQYF
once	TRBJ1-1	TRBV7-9	CASSPGQGSEAFF